What follows is one TCR beta chain and its context. The antigen remains undetermined. This sample is part of a study of OX40 agonist ivuxolimab in advanced cancers. Study information: Across the patients, intravenous ivuxolimab was delivered every 2 weeks at 0.01 to 10 mg/kg. Study-level points and caveats: By week 6 at 0.1 to 3.0 mg/kg, blood CD4+ and CD8+ T cells had expanded clonally. Some nonresponders also had low normalized T-cell clonal expansion. CD8+ T cells (on average) carried more expanded clones than CD4+ T cells.

Libraries were prepared by immunoSEQ multiplex PCR; TCRdb keeps only in-frame clonotypes and omits some of them. The profile shows approximately 19,000 clones, around 90% of them singletons. The length of the CDR3 is 14 residues. Trimming cost V 0 bases and J 3 bases, with 8 bases left between them. CDR1 MNHEY and CDR2 SMNVEV come from the germline V gene (reference sequence). The sequence came from an adult with an advanced solid tumor such as melanoma, head and neck, liver or kidney cancer. Sequencing used CD4+ or CD8+ T cells sorted from blood, obtained in a trial of the OX40 agonist ivuxolimab. This chain uses TRBV27 with TRBJ1-2; unclear D gene. CDR3 sequence: CASSLSGRDYGYTF. The CDR3 DNA follows: TGTGCCAGCAGTTTATCCGGACGGGACTATGGCTACACCTTC.